The 25 T cell receptor beta chains listed next were all sequenced from one sample in a study of shared clonotypes between healthy human individuals. Produced via immunoSEQ multiplex PCR; TCRdb's table is partial and in-frame only. The table shows about 680,000 clones, with about 90% occurring only once. CD8 cells regarded as naive lacked CD45RO, were positively chosen for CCR7, and omitted terminally differentiated effector memory CD45RA+ cells. The sequenced material came from naive CD8+ T cells sorted from blood. These receptors all stem from a man in his thirties or forties in good health.

V usage is TRBV29-1 and J usage is TRBJ2-1; 8 bases match TRBD2. Trimming cost V 7 bases and J 7 bases; bases outside gene matches: 9. Germline lookup yields CDR1 SQVTM and CDR2 ANQGSEA. The CDR3 has 13 amino acids. The CDR3 bases are TGCAGCGGTAGCGGGATAATACCAAATGAGCAGTTCTTC. Translated: CSGSGIIPNEQFF.

The CDR3 bases are TGCGCCAGCAGCTTCACAGGGGAAGTCGACGAGCAGTACTTC. Protein sequence: CASSFTGEVDEQYF. V is TRBV5-1 and J is TRBJ2-7; 7 bases map to TRBD1. V lost 2 bases to trimming and J lost 5 bases; unmatched junction nucleotides: 7. The V gene's germline CDR1 is SGHRS and CDR2 YFSETQ. The CDR3 consists of 14 residues.

The chain is built from TRBV4-3 and TRBJ1-2, with a weak D call TRBD1 (6 bases). Deletions cut 3 bases from V and 4 bases from J, with 12 bases between. The CDR3 sequence is 14 residues long. The germline V gene has CDR1 LGHNA and CDR2 YSLEER. The CDR3 coding sequence is TGCGCCAGCAGCCAGATCGGACAGATCTATGGCTACACCTTC. This sequence encodes CASSQIGQIYGYTF.

V gene TRBV7-8 combines with J gene TRBJ2-7; TRBD2 aligns across 13 bases. Germline V gene lookup returns CDR1 SGHVS and CDR2 FQNEAQ. The ends lost 7 bases at V and 6 bases at J; junction bases unmatched: 9. This CDR3 has 15 residues. The CDR3 spells CASNFGLAGEAEQYF. DNA of the CDR3: TGTGCCAGCAATTTCGGACTAGCGGGAGAAGCCGAGCAGTACTTC.

The rearrangement links TRBV4-3 to TRBJ2-3; TRBD1 aligns across 10 bases. Losses at the gene ends were 0 bases for V and 3 bases for J; bases not matched to a gene: 6. The germline V gene encodes CDR1 LGHNA and CDR2 YSLEER. The CDR3 runs 17 residues. The CDR3 reads CASSQDKGTGVTDTQYF. DNA for the CDR3: TGCGCCAGCAGCCAAGATAAGGGGACAGGGGTGACAGATACGCAGTATTTT.

The chain has TRBV11-3 and TRBJ2-1, with 8 bases that match TRBD2. This CDR3 contains 17 residues. The germline CDR1 and CDR2 sequences are SGHNT and YENEEA. J gave up 8 bases and V 4 bases, and 16 bases lay outside the gene matches. In nucleotides, the CDR3 is TGTGCCAGCAGCTCCCGGGGGGGCCGGTGGGGTTCCCATGAGCAGTTCTTC. This translates into CASSSRGGRWGSHEQFF.

The chain combines TRBV27 with TRBJ2-7, with 7 bases lining up with TRBD1. There are 14 residues in the CDR3. J gave up 3 bases and V 0 bases, and 2 bases lay outside the gene matches. Looked up from germline, CDR1 is MNHEY and CDR2 is SMNVEV (reference sequence). The CDR3 DNA reads TGTGCCAGCAGTTTATCAGGGGGCAACTACGAGCAGTACTTC. Its translation is CASSLSGGNYEQYF.

The chain recombines TRBV27 with TRBJ2-7; D is possibly TRBD1 (6 bases). The CDR3 runs 16 residues. The V and J ends lost 3 bases and 3 bases respectively, with 18 bases between them. CDR1 and CDR2 (germline): MNHEY, SMNVEV (reference sequence). The CDR3 loop is CASSFGSGQQNYEQYF. CDR3 coding DNA: TGTGCCAGCAGTTTTGGGAGTGGACAGCAAAACTACGAGCAGTACTTC.

This chain links TRBV5-1 with TRBJ2-7, with 9 bases that match TRBD1. With V trimmed by 4 bases and J by 4 bases, 6 bases remained unmatched. CDR1 is SGHRS and CDR2 is YFSETQ in the germline V gene. The CDR3 covers 14 residues. CDR3 residues: CASSQGTGLYEQYF. The CDR3, as DNA: TGCGCCAGCAGCCAAGGGACAGGGCTGTACGAGCAGTACTTC.

This clone was seen at least ten times. The rearrangement links TRBV6-1 to TRBJ1-2; D not resolved. The germline CDR1 and CDR2 sequences are MNHNS and SASEGT. V dropped 6 bases and J dropped 3 bases, with 5 bases sitting between them. This CDR3 is built from 11 residues. The CDR3 DNA sequence: TGTGCCAGCAGCGAATACTATGGCTACACCTTC. Amino acid sequence: CASSEYYGYTF.

The CDR3 sequence: CASSFPQNNQPQHF. The CDR3 DNA reads TGTGCCAGCAGTTTCCCGCAGAACAATCAGCCCCAGCATTTT. The chain carries TRBV28 and TRBJ1-5; no definite D call. Germline values: CDR1 MDHEN, CDR2 SYDVKM. V was cut by 3 bases and J by 3 bases, with 9 bases left in between. There are 14 residues in the CDR3.

The rearrangement joins TRBV5-4 to TRBJ2-1, with D perhaps matching TRBD1 or TRBD2 (5 bases each). This CDR3 region has 12 residues. Trimming stripped 3 bases from V and 6 bases from J, with 7 bases between. Germline lookup yields CDR1 SGHNT and CDR2 YYREEE (reference sequence). In nucleotides, the CDR3 is TGTGCCAGCAGCTGGGGGATCAATGAGCAGTTCTTC. This encodes CASSWGINEQFF.

This chain links TRBV9 with TRBJ2-1; the D gene is possibly TRBD2 (6 bases). Germline V CDR1 and CDR2: SGDLS, YYNGEE. The V and J ends lost 6 bases and 4 bases respectively, with 17 bases between them. CDR3 size: 15 residues. The CDR3 bases are TGTGCCAGCACCGTTCACGGCGGGGTGTACAATGAGCAGTTCTTC. It is translated as CASTVHGGVYNEQFF.

Comment on this clone: Other DNA sequences in the sample encode the same CDR3. V and J are TRBV28 and TRBJ2-1; no definite D call. CDR3 length equals 10 residues. Germline loops: CDR1 MDHEN, CDR2 SYDVKM. Trimming took 8 bases from V and 5 from J, leaving 4 bases between them. The CDR3 reads CASRDNEQFF. Written as DNA, the CDR3 is TGTGCCAGCCGAGACAATGAGCAGTTCTTC. Based on the CDR3 plus reference TRBV28 and TRBJ2-1, the full variable domain is DVKVTQSSRYLVKRTGEKVFLECVQDMDHENMFWYRQDPGLGLRLIYFSYDVKMKEKGDIPEGYSVSREKKERFSLILESASTNQTSMYLCASRDNEQFFGPGTRLTVL.

The V call is TRBV19, the J call TRBJ2-3; 12 bases line up with TRBD2. Germline V gives CDR1 LNHDA, CDR2 SQIVND (reference sequence). After removal of 6 bases from V and 6 bases from J, the junction contained 10 bases not matched to a gene. The CDR3 has 16 residues. The CDR3 coding sequence is TGTGCCAGTAGCCTTCGACTAGCGGGAGATACCGATACGCAGTATTTT. Amino acids: CASSLRLAGDTDTQYF.

The V and J genes are TRBV15 and TRBJ1-5; the D is unclear. Deletions cut 1 base from V and 3 bases from J, with 7 bases between. The CDR3 contains 14 residues. In germline, CDR1 is LNHNV, CDR2 YYDKDF (reference sequence). The CDR3 region has the DNA TGTGCCACCAGCAGAGGGACTGTCAATCAGCCCCAGCATTTT. Translation gives CATSRGTVNQPQHF. Based on the CDR3 plus reference TRBV15 and TRBJ1-5, the full variable domain is DAMVIQNPRYQVTQFGKPVTLSCSQTLNHNVMYWYQQKSSQAPKLLFHYYDKDFNNEADTPDNFQSRRPNTSFCFLDIRSPGLGDTAMYLCATSRGTVNQPQHFGDGTRLSIL.

The count of this clone is one. The chain employs TRBV21-1 and TRBJ1-1; TRBD1, the table's D call, lacks a check against the DNA. TRBV21-1 constitutes a pseudogene. CDR3 length: 15 amino acids. The CDR3 nucleotides read TGTGCCAGCAGCTTAACTGGACATAGAGTCACTGAAGCTTTCTTT. Encoded protein: CASSLTGHRVTEAFF.

V and J are TRBV28 and TRBJ2-7, with a weak D call TRBD2 (6 bases). V lost 7 bases, J lost 2 bases, and 21 bases lay in between. Germline-derived CDR1 and CDR2 are MDHEN and SYDVKM. CDR3 size: 16 residues. The CDR3 is CASTPLGGPSTYEQYF. The CDR3 DNA follows: TGTGCCAGCACCCCCCTCGGGGGACCTTCCACCTACGAGCAGTACTTC. Full variable domain (remainder filled in from reference TRBV28 and TRBJ2-7): DVKVTQSSRYLVKRTGEKVFLECVQDMDHENMFWYRQDPGLGLRLIYFSYDVKMKEKGDIPEGYSVSREKKERFSLILESASTNQTSMYLCASTPLGGPSTYEQYFGPGTRLTVT.

V is TRBV9 and J is TRBJ1-4; D is perhaps TRBD1 (5 bases). With 0 bases removed from V and 8 bases from J, the gap between germline ends came to 14 bases. From germline, CDR1 is SGDLS and CDR2 YYNGEE. The length of the CDR3 is 15 residues. The CDR3 reads CASSVVGRRGEKLFF. DNA for the CDR3: TGTGCCAGCAGCGTAGTCGGTAGGAGGGGAGAAAAACTGTTTTTT. Based on the CDR3 plus reference TRBV9 and TRBJ1-4, the full variable domain is DSGVTQTPKHLITATGQRVTLRCSPRSGDLSVYWYQQSLDQGLQFLIQYYNGEERAKGNILERFSAQQFPDLHSELNLSSLELGDSALYFCASSVVGRRGEKLFFGSGTQLSVL.

The V call is TRBV7-9, the J call TRBJ2-1; D possibly corresponds to TRBD1 (5 bases). The CDR3 length is 11 residues. The V and J ends lost 8 bases and 8 bases respectively, with 10 bases between them. CDR1 is SEHNR, CDR2 FQNEAQ, per germline (reference sequence). The chain's CDR3 is CASWGVDEQFF. CDR3 coding DNA: TGTGCCAGCTGGGGCGTGGATGAGCAGTTCTTC.

This chain connects TRBV30 to TRBJ2-1; a possible D gene is TRBD1 (5 bases). Germline CDR1 GTSNPN, CDR2 SVGIG (reference sequence). Trimming stripped 8 bases from V and 3 bases from J, with 11 bases between. The CDR3 runs to 12 residues. CDR3 bases: TGTGCCAGTGATCAGGGCTACAATGAGCAGTTCTTC. Translation: CASDQGYNEQFF.

The CDR3 protein is CASSLDKAVSSEAFF. The CDR3 DNA follows: TGTGCCAGCAGCTTAGATAAAGCGGTATCCTCTGAAGCTTTCTTT. The chain links TRBV11-2 to TRBJ1-1; D is unresolved. The CDR3 length is 15 residues. Trimming left V 0 bases short and J 6 bases short, with 14 bases between. Germline V gene lookup returns CDR1 SGHAT and CDR2 FQNNGV.

CDR3 bases: TGCGCCAGCAGTGAGGGAACAGGGGTGAACACTGAAGCTTTCTTT. This gives the protein CASSEGTGVNTEAFF. The chain carries TRBV10-1 and TRBJ1-1, with 7 bases lining up with TRBD1. This CDR3 comprises 15 residues. The V and J ends lost 2 bases and 0 bases, in that order; junction bases with no gene match: 3. CDR1 is WNHNN and CDR2 is SYGVQD in the germline V gene (reference sequence).

The rearrangement joins TRBV9 to TRBJ2-1; 10 bases fit TRBD1. Germline CDR1 SGDLS, CDR2 YYNGEE. This CDR3 region has 16 residues. V was clipped by 4 bases and J by 5 bases; unmatched bases: 9. This chain's CDR3 is CASSPRSGQGNNEQFF. The CDR3 nucleotides are TGTGCCAGCAGCCCCCGCTCGGGACAGGGGAACAATGAGCAGTTCTTC.

The chain employs TRBV11-3 and TRBJ2-4; no clear D. The CDR3 totals 13 residues. From germline, CDR1 is SGHNT and CDR2 YENEEA. The V end lost 5 bases, the J end lost 9 bases, and 14 bases lay between the germline ends. The CDR3 protein is CASSPGSAAIQYF. In DNA, the CDR3 is TGTGCCAGCAGCCCGGGTAGTGCGGCCATTCAGTACTTC. The complete variable domain, with remaining parts taken from reference TRBV11-3 and TRBJ2-4, reads EAGVVQSPRYKIIEKKQPVAFWCNPISGHNTLYWYLQNLGQGPELLIRYENEEAVDDSQLPKDRFSAERLKGVDSTLKIQPAELGDSAVYLCASSPGSAAIQYFGAGTRLSVL.